One T cell receptor (beta chain) is described in this entry. Its antigen is currently not known. No base quality information exists; no much larger clone differs at one position. The sample belongs to a study of blood T cell repertoires in COVID-19 (dated by TCRdb to the early 2020s). Context from the whole study: Samples from collaborators originated in the United States, Italy and Spain and spanned both the acute and convalescent phases of COVID-19. The prospective study material was composed of cDNA or gDNA derived from T cells, B-cell-depleted T cells, or PBMCs. The dataset comprised deeply sampled blood TCRbeta repertoires from subjects exposed to, actively infected with, or recovered from COVID-19. The repertoires were released in a freely available public database meant as a resource for research on the immune response to SARS-CoV-2. Samples were obtained from the ongoing ImmuneRACE study (first 160 participants) and from some 1,300 subjects provided by 6 global collaborators. Sample metadata almost always included a de-identified subject ID, COVID-19 status, age in years and sex. Where available, HLA class I and class II types were obtained from metadata supplied by the sample provider rather than from assay-based typing. General study outcomes and caveats: The quantity of clinical and demographic metadata differed by source and by participant and was supplied without curation.

Relative to germline, V is 2 bases shorter and J is 5 bases shorter, with 4 bases between their ends. The germline V gene yields MNHEY for CDR1 and SVGEGT for CDR2. The CDR3 contains 12 residues, cysteine and phenylalanine counted. This entry keeps only the CDR3 DNA: 36 bases, framed from base 1. TCRbeta CDR3 regions were amplified from genomic DNA by means of the immunoSEQ Assay, a bias-controlled multiplex PCR. In the original analysis: Nucleated cell counts per sample were estimated from amplification of reference gene primers within the assay. To quantify the absolute abundance of each unique TCRbeta CDR3 rearrangement, sequence reads were collapsed and filtered. Productive Simpson clonality was computed per sample as the square root of Simpson's diversity index over productive rearrangements. Entries here come from immuneACCESS through TCRdb and include only in-frame sequences with V and J called. Some clones fail to appear in such tables; in the studies checked, an unresolved V gene covers under half of the shortfall, and the cause of the remainder is unknown. The DNA was the basis for D and trimming; V, J and clone size are from that table. Here the sample has 280,000 or so clones; about 91% occur a single time. The ten largest clonotypes hold about 12% of the sample.

Each collaborating institution followed its own protocols to collect whole blood in K2EDTA tubes. For TCRbeta analysis, collaborator samples were shipped as frozen whole blood, as isolated PBMCs, or as DNA extracted from either sample type. The sequence joins TRBV6-2 or TRBV6-3 to TRBJ2-1, with the identity of the D gene unclear. Input material: peripheral blood. The sequence came from a woman aged 55-75 years with acute or convalescent COVID-19. The nucleotide sequence is TGTGCCAGCAGTTACCCGGACAATGAGCAGTTCTTC. Its translation reads: CASSYPDNEQFF.